A single sample gave rise to the 21 T cell receptor beta chains below, sequenced in a study of shared clonotypes between healthy human individuals. Terminally differentiated effector memory CD45RA+ cells were excluded by CCR7 positive selection of CD45RO-negative cells. Repertoires were generated with immunoSEQ multiplex PCR, while TCRdb's copy carries only in-frame clones and drops some. Counted here are about 1.9 million clones, 93% occurring once; the ten biggest clones make up around 1.8%. Sequencing was performed on naive CD8+ T cells from PBMCs. Receptor source: a man aged 18 to 29 in good health. Some clones in this sample may be carry-over from other donors' samples.

This chain joins TRBV28 and TRBJ2-7, with a possible D match to TRBD2 (6 bases). V was cut by 5 bases and J by 3 bases, with 17 bases left in between. There are 15 residues in the CDR3. Germline CDR1 is MDHEN and CDR2 is SYDVKM. The CDR3 DNA sequence: TGTGCCAGCAGTATAAGCTTTGGACTAAGCTACGAGCAGTACTTC. Residues: CASSISFGLSYEQYF.

The rearrangement joins TRBV2 to TRBJ1-2; the D is unclear. This CDR3 contains 15 residues. V was shortened by 6 bases and J by 0 bases, with 14 bases between the two germline ends. CDR1 SNHLY and CDR2 FYNNEI come from the germline V gene. CDR3 nucleotide sequence: TGTGCCAGCAGAGCTCGACCCGGTGCTAACTATGGCTACACCTTC. It yields the protein CASRARPGANYGYTF.

The rearrangement joins TRBV4-1 to TRBJ2-1; maybe TRBD2 (5 bases). Germline V CDR1 and CDR2: MGHRA, YSYEKL. CDR3 length: 14 residues. Trimming removed 3 bases from V and 4 bases from J, with 10 bases in between. The CDR3 DNA reads TGCGCCAGCAGCCAGGGAGATTCGTACAATGAGCAGTTCTTC. Its translation is CASSQGDSYNEQFF.

The rearrangement links TRBV7-2 to TRBJ1-4, with TRBD1 matching 9 bases. The CDR3 spans 15 residues. Germline V gene sequence: CDR1 SGHTA, CDR2 FQGNSA. The junction had 7 bases not matched to a gene; V was cut back by 5 bases and J by 6 bases. The DNA for the CDR3 is TGTGCCAGCAGCCAGCGAGGGGACAGGGATGAAAAACTGTTTTTT. Translation: CASSQRGDRDEKLFF.

The chain is built from TRBV6-5 and TRBJ2-1; D possibly corresponds to TRBD1 (6 bases). V was cut by 5 bases and J by 5 bases, with 13 bases left in between. The CDR3 loop spans 14 amino acids. Looked up from germline, CDR1 is MNHEY and CDR2 is SVGAGI. CDR3 coding DNA: TGTGCCAGCAGTCTCCGGGACACCGACAATGAGCAGTTCTTC. Amino acid sequence: CASSLRDTDNEQFF.

The rearrangement links TRBV6-6 to TRBJ2-3; 7 bases are shared with TRBD1. The junction had 9 bases not matched to a gene; V was cut back by 11 bases and J by 4 bases. This CDR3 has 13 residues. Germline V gene sequence: CDR1 MNHNY, CDR2 SVGAGI (reference sequence). The DNA of the CDR3 is TGTGCCTCACTTCTGGGGACAGCAGATACGCAGTATTTT. Protein product: CASLLGTADTQYF.

The V gene is TRBV19, the J gene TRBJ1-1; D uncertain. The length of the CDR3 is 15 residues. The V and J ends lost 5 bases and 2 bases respectively, with 15 bases between them. Germline lookup yields CDR1 LNHDA and CDR2 SQIVND (reference sequence). The chain's CDR3 is CASSEPGEGNTEAFF. The CDR3 nucleotides read TGTGCCAGTAGTGAACCGGGAGAAGGTAACACTGAAGCTTTCTTT.

With respect to this clone: The same CDR3 can be traced to other DNA sequences in this sample. V and J are TRBV9 and TRBJ2-7, with D uncertain. This CDR3 comprises 14 residues. Trimming stripped 1 base from V and 0 bases from J, with 8 bases between. Germline loops: CDR1 SGDLS, CDR2 YYNGEE. CDR3 loop: CASSVSRSSYEQYF. CDR3 DNA: TGTGCCAGCAGCGTAAGTAGGAGCTCCTACGAGCAGTACTTC.

The V gene is TRBV7-7, the J gene TRBJ2-3, with 8 bases lining up with TRBD2. The V and J ends lost 3 bases and 4 bases, in that order; junction bases with no gene match: 6. The CDR3 extends over 15 amino acids. Germline V gives CDR1 SSHAT, CDR2 FNYEAQ (reference sequence). The CDR3 spells CASSLDIGRADTQYF. The DNA of the CDR3 is TGTGCCAGCAGCTTGGATATCGGGAGGGCAGATACGCAGTATTTT.

The genes are TRBV7-6 and TRBJ1-1; 8 bases match TRBD1. The J segment lost 4 bases and the V segment lost 1 base, leaving 2 bases of the junction unmatched. Germline CDR1 SGHVS, CDR2 FNYEAQ. This CDR3 contains 14 residues. The CDR3 nucleotides are TGTGCCAGCAGCTTAGGGACAGGGATCACTGAAGCTTTCTTT. Its translation: CASSLGTGITEAFF.

Written as DNA, the CDR3 is TGTGCCAGCAGCTTAGCCGCAGTACCCGAGCAGTACTTC. This sequence encodes CASSLAAVPEQYF. The rearrangement joins TRBV13 to TRBJ2-7; D unclear. This CDR3 region has 13 residues. Trimming cost V 1 base and J 6 bases, with 10 bases left between them. Germline CDR1 PRHDT, CDR2 FYEKMQ (reference sequence).

The chain combines TRBV4-1 with TRBJ2-1, with TRBD2 identical over 9 bases. This CDR3 has 16 residues. V lost 3 bases and J lost 1; bases outside the gene matches: 4. Germline V gene sequence: CDR1 MGHRA, CDR2 YSYEKL. The CDR3 coding sequence is TGCGCCAGCAGCCAGGTAGCGGGAGAGTCCTACAATGAGCAGTTCTTC. This translates into CASSQVAGESYNEQFF.

The J gene is TRBJ2-1, the V gene TRBV27, with 9 bases that match TRBD2. Germline V CDR1 and CDR2: MNHEY, SMNVEV (reference sequence). The CDR3 sequence is 16 residues long. Trimming removed 5 bases from V and 6 bases from J; junction bases left unmatched: 11. Written as DNA, the CDR3 is TGTGCCAGCAGTCCCAACCTGGGACTAGCTGGCAATGAGCAGTTCTTC. It is translated as CASSPNLGLAGNEQFF.

The V call is TRBV6-5, the J call TRBJ2-7, with D tentatively TRBD1 or TRBD2 (7 bases each). From germline, CDR1 is MNHEY and CDR2 SVGAGI. V shed 0 bases and J shed 6 bases, with 15 bases lying between them. The CDR3 is made up of 15 amino acids. The CDR3 DNA is TGTGCCAGCAGTTACTCGAGGGCAGGGGGGGTCGAGCAGTACTTC. Protein: CASSYSRAGGVEQYF.

The rearrangement links TRBV6-5 to TRBJ2-7; TRBD1 aligns across 10 bases. The CDR3 length is 15 residues. V lost 6 bases and J lost 3; bases outside the gene matches: 8. Looked up from germline, CDR1 is MNHEY and CDR2 is SVGAGI. The CDR3 DNA sequence: TGTGCCAGCAGCCAGACAGGGGGCGTATTCTACGAGCAGTACTTC. It specifies CASSQTGGVFYEQYF.

The genes are TRBV14 and TRBJ2-7; D is unclear. Between the trimmed V and J ends, which lost 3 bases and 3 bases, there was a span of 18 bases. The CDR3 contains 16 residues. In germline, CDR1 is SGHDN, CDR2 FVKESK. CDR3 protein: CASSHPRFVPLYEQYF. The CDR3 bases are TGTGCCAGCAGCCACCCCAGGTTCGTCCCTCTCTACGAGCAGTACTTC.

This clone was seen only once. The V call is TRBV13, the J call TRBJ2-1, with 7 positions matching TRBD2. Germline CDR1 and CDR2: PRHDT and FYEKMQ (reference sequence). V dropped 4 bases and J dropped 7; count of bases not matched to a gene: 10. This CDR3 has 15 residues. The CDR3 loop reads CASSSDVGGTNEQFF. DNA of the CDR3: TGTGCCAGCAGCTCTGACGTCGGGGGGACGAATGAGCAGTTCTTC.

The chain is built from TRBV11-3 and TRBJ2-2; D call uncertain. Trimming shortened V by 3 bases and J by 4 bases, and 15 bases separated the two germline ends. Germline values: CDR1 SGHNT, CDR2 YENEEA. The CDR3 contains 16 residues. CDR3 loop: CASSFPAGDRTGELFF. CDR3 nucleotide sequence: TGTGCCAGCAGCTTTCCGGCCGGTGACCGCACCGGGGAGCTGTTTTTT.

The rearrangement uses TRBV13 and TRBJ2-3, with D possibly TRBD2 on 5 matching bases. Germline V gives CDR1 PRHDT, CDR2 FYEKMQ (reference sequence). V lost 5 bases to trimming and J lost 6 bases, with 9 bases between them. CDR3 size: 12 residues. The CDR3 reads CASSLPGDTQYF. CDR3 DNA sequence: TGTGCCAGCAGCCTACCGGGGGATACGCAGTATTTT.

The count of this clone is one. V and J are TRBV19 and TRBJ2-1; no clear D. Germline CDR1 LNHDA, CDR2 SQIVND (reference sequence). Between the trimmed V and J ends, which lost 5 bases and 9 bases, there was a span of 14 bases. This CDR3 has 13 residues. The CDR3 here is CASSPGRTGEQFF. The CDR3 DNA reads as TGTGCCAGTAGTCCCGGGCGCACGGGTGAGCAGTTCTTC.

The J gene is TRBJ1-2, the V gene TRBV5-4, with D possibly matching TRBD1 (5 bases). Germline V gene lookup returns CDR1 SGHNT and CDR2 YYREEE (reference sequence). V lost 6 bases, J lost 6 bases, and 21 bases lay in between. There are 15 residues in the CDR3. CDR3 amino acids: CASKWDDLDIHGYTF. The CDR3 DNA is TGTGCCAGCAAATGGGACGACCTGGACATACATGGCTACACCTTC.